Following are 13 T cell receptor beta chains from one sample sequenced in a study of persistence of HIV-infected CD4 T cells. No antigen is known for these receptors. Sequencing used immunoSEQ version 4 in survey mode. TCRdb's copy holds only in-frame clones and misses some; the assay was immunoSEQ multiplex PCR. This sample has tens of thousands of clones; about 88% occur once, and the top ten carry roughly 0.44%. Anti-CD3/anti-CD28 beads served as a nonspecific positive control stimulus. Sorting selected CD4+ T cells upregulating both CD40 ligand and CD69. This material consisted of CD4+ T cells sorted from PBMCs after approximately 19-hour stimulation, taken from a patient who received antiretroviral therapy. Receptors were obtained from an adult woman with HIV who was CMV-seropositive.

This chain connects TRBV15 to TRBJ1-6; 10 positions match TRBD1. The CDR3 consists of 13 residues. Germline V CDR1 and CDR2: LNHNV, YYDKDF (reference sequence). Germline trimming cut 6 bases from V and 10 bases from J; bases unmatched to any gene: 3. The CDR3 sequence is CATRGQGDSPLHF. Here the CDR3 DNA reads TGTGCCACCAGAGGACAGGGGGACTCACCCCTCCACTTT.

The genes are TRBV12-3 or TRBV12-4 and TRBJ1-1, with D unclear. V lost 6 bases and J 3 bases, leaving 11 bases between the germline ends. This CDR3 has 13 amino acids. The CDR3 nucleotides read TGTGCCAGCAGCCGCACAGATTACACTGAAGCTTTCTTT. It is translated as CASSRTDYTEAFF.

This clone showed up just once. This chain connects TRBV9 to TRBJ1-1; D not resolved. V lost 0 bases to trimming and J lost 1 base, with 10 bases between them. Germline V gives CDR1 SGDLS, CDR2 YYNGEE. This CDR3 is 15 amino acids long. This chain's CDR3 is CASSVGEGQNTEAFF. The CDR3 DNA follows: TGTGCCAGCAGCGTAGGCGAAGGGCAGAACACTGAAGCTTTCTTT.

The chain joins TRBV18 to TRBJ1-1, with a possible D match to TRBD1 (6 bases). Looked up from germline, CDR1 is KGHSH and CDR2 is LQKENI. Trimming took 6 bases from V and 0 from J, leaving 14 bases between them. This CDR3 spans 15 amino acids. The DNA for the CDR3 is TGTGCCAGCTCGCCGCGGACAGCTTTGAACACTGAAGCTTTCTTT. Protein sequence: CASSPRTALNTEAFF.

The chain couples TRBV29-1 to TRBJ2-5; no reliable D call. Germline values: CDR1 SQVTM, CDR2 ANQGSEA. Trimming removed 4 bases at V and 4 bases at J, with 10 bases between. This CDR3 is built from 12 residues. CDR3 region: CSVADGGETQYF. The CDR3 nucleotides are TGCAGCGTTGCCGATGGCGGAGAGACCCAGTACTTC.

The J gene is TRBJ1-2, the V gene TRBV14, with 10 bases fitting TRBD1. The germline V gene has CDR1 SGHDN and CDR2 FVKESK. Trimming took 0 bases from V and 8 from J; bases not matched to a gene: 12. The CDR3 has 17 residues. The CDR3 DNA follows: TGTGCCAGCAGCCAAGAGTGGGTTCGACAGGGGGCGGAAGGCTACACCTTC. Its protein is CASSQEWVRQGAEGYTF. The entire variable domain, with the rest obtained from reference TRBV14 and TRBJ1-2, is as follows: EAGVTQFPSHSVIEKGQTVTLRCDPISGHDNLYWYRRVMGKEIKFLLHFVKESKQDESGMPNNRFLAERTGGTYSTLKVQPAELEDSGVYFCASSQEWVRQGAEGYTFGSGTRLTVV.

The chain carries TRBV5-6 and TRBJ1-1, with D unclear. CDR3 length equals 15 residues. V dropped 4 bases and J dropped 1 base, with 14 bases sitting between them. Germline V gene sequence: CDR1 SGHDT, CDR2 YYEEEE. CDR3 protein: CASSMGQSRNTEAFF. The CDR3 DNA is TGTGCCAGCAGCATGGGCCAGTCGAGGAACACTGAAGCTTTCTTT.

The rearrangement uses TRBV9 and TRBJ1-2; 9 nucleotides align to TRBD1. The CDR3 is made up of 16 amino acids. With V trimmed by 0 bases and J by 6 bases, 9 bases remained unmatched. Germline CDR1 reads SGDLS; CDR2 reads YYNGEE. In DNA form, the CDR3 reads TGTGCCAGCAGCGTAGTTTTGGGACAGGGCGTGAATGGCTACACCTTC. It is translated as CASSVVLGQGVNGYTF. The whole variable domain, filled in from reference TRBV9 and TRBJ1-2, reads DSGVTQTPKHLITATGQRVTLRCSPRSGDLSVYWYQQSLDQGLQFLIQYYNGEERAKGNILERFSAQQFPDLHSELNLSSLELGDSALYFCASSVVLGQGVNGYTFGSGTRLTVV.

DNA for the CDR3: TGTGCCTGGGCCAGGTTTCGAGGTGGGGGGTCTGGCACTGAAGCTTTCTTT. The encoded protein is CAWARFRGGGSGTEAFF. The gene calls are TRBV30 and TRBJ1-1; perhaps TRBD1 as D (5 bases). Trimming removed 5 bases at V and 4 bases at J, with 26 bases between. CDR3 length equals 17 residues. Germline CDR1 reads GTSNPN; CDR2 reads SVGIG (reference sequence).

Only one count was recorded for this clone. The chain has TRBV7-3 and TRBJ2-1, with unresolved D. The CDR3 runs 14 residues. V lost 4 bases and J 4 bases, leaving 11 bases between the germline ends. Germline CDR1 and CDR2: SGHTA and FQGTGA. The CDR3 loop reads CASSSPLWYNEQFF. The CDR3 nucleotides are TGTGCCAGCAGCTCCCCTTTATGGTACAATGAGCAGTTCTTC.

The V and J genes are TRBV4-1 and TRBJ1-2; possibly TRBD1 for D (5 bases). V shed 5 bases and J shed 4 bases, with 14 bases lying between them. The CDR3 contains 14 residues. Per germline, CDR1 MGHRA and CDR2 YSYEKL. Here the CDR3 reads CASSSPDKTYGYTF. The CDR3 bases are TGCGCCAGCAGCTCCCCGGACAAGACCTATGGCTACACCTTC.

The CDR3 loop is CASGWGVGQRSTDTQYF. The CDR3 DNA follows: TGTGCCAGCGGATGGGGAGTGGGTCAACGTAGCACAGATACGCAGTATTTT. The chain carries TRBV27 and TRBJ2-3, with D perhaps TRBD2 (5 bases). V gave up 8 bases and J gave up 0 bases, with 21 bases separating them. Germline V gene data show CDR1 as MNHEY and CDR2 as SMNVEV (reference sequence). The length of the CDR3 is 17 residues.

The chain employs TRBV5-1 and TRBJ1-1; possibly TRBD1 for D (5 bases). Germline CDR1 reads SGHRS; CDR2 reads YFSETQ. The CDR3 length is 14 residues. The ends were cut back, 0 bases at V and 4 bases at J, with 10 bases in the middle. In DNA form, the CDR3 reads TGCGCCAGCAGCTTGGAGGGGAGGAGCACTGAAGCTTTCTTT. Translating it yields CASSLEGRSTEAFF. Looking up the rest from reference TRBV5-1 and TRBJ1-1 gives the full variable domain: KAGVTQTPRYLIKTRGQQVTLSCSPISGHRSVSWYQQTPGQGLQFLFEYFSETQRNKGNFPGRFSGRQFSNSRSEMNVSTLELGDSALYLCASSLEGRSTEAFFGQGTRLTVV.